These 6 T cell receptor beta chains were sequenced from one sample in a study of T cell responses to AZD1222 COVID-19 vaccine. This table comes from immunoSEQ multiplex PCR, and its TCRdb copy is limited to in-frame clones, with some not included. The table shows roughly 67,000 clones, with about nine tenths occurring only once. The sequencing here drew on peripheral blood, taken on day 0 of AZD1222 vaccination. The receptors derive from an adult in good health.

The rearrangement links TRBV29-1 to TRBJ1-5, with 9 bases identical to TRBD1. This CDR3 region has 15 residues. Germline V gives CDR1 SQVTM, CDR2 ANQGSEA. The V segment lost 6 bases and the J segment 9 bases; nucleotides outside the gene matches: 15. CDR3 coding DNA: TGCAGCGTCTTGGAGGGGGACAGGGTGAGTTCGCCCCAGCATTTT. Its protein product is CSVLEGDRVSSPQHF.

This clone appeared once. The chain combines TRBV5-5 with TRBJ1-2; tentatively, D is TRBD1 (5 bases). Between the trimmed V and J ends, which lost 6 bases and 2 bases, there was a span of 14 bases. CDR3 length equals 14 residues. Germline V CDR1 and CDR2: SGHKS, YYEKEE (reference sequence). CDR3 nucleotide sequence: TGTGCCAGCAACAGGAGGGCTGAAAACTATGGCTACACCTTC. Translating gives CASNRRAENYGYTF.

The chain employs TRBV5-1 and TRBJ2-5; no firm D call. The CDR3 is 12 amino acids. V was clipped by 5 bases and J by 2 bases, with 7 bases between them. Germline CDR1 SGHRS, CDR2 YFSETQ. The CDR3 DNA reads TGCGCCAGCAGGCGGATTCAAGAGACCCAGTACTTC. Translating it yields CASRRIQETQYF.

The rearrangement links TRBV28 to TRBJ1-2; 8 bases match TRBD1. The CDR3 consists of 15 residues. Germline loops: CDR1 MDHEN, CDR2 SYDVKM. V trimming: 6 bases; J trimming: 1 base; junction bases outside the gene matches: 7. The CDR3 sequence: CASSIDRGGNYGYTF. CDR3 bases: TGTGCCAGCAGCATCGACAGGGGTGGTAACTATGGCTACACCTTC.

The CDR3 DNA reads TGTGCCTGGAGTGGCCGTGGCAGGGTAGGCGGCTACACCTTC. Protein: CAWSGRGRVGGYTF. The genes are TRBV30 and TRBJ1-2; a weak D match, TRBD1 (5 bases). The ends were cut back, 1 base at V and 8 bases at J, with 17 bases in the middle. The germline V gene has CDR1 GTSNPN and CDR2 SVGIG (reference sequence). This CDR3 has 14 amino acids.

The chain couples TRBV12-3 or TRBV12-4 to TRBJ2-7; TRBD2 might be the D (5 bases). This CDR3 has 13 residues. V was clipped by 3 bases and J by 1 base, with 7 bases between them. Here the CDR3 reads CASSFEGSYEQYF. DNA of the CDR3: TGTGCCAGCAGTTTCGAGGGTTCCTACGAGCAGTACTTC.